What follows are 9 T cell receptor beta chains derived from one specimen sequenced in a study of blood T cells in healthy people across ages. A sample-barcoded 5' primer and a J-beta primer mix were used in a second PCR of roughly 7 to 12 cycles. Each CDR3 protein gets one entry after TCRdb re-called the 5' RACE reads with MiXCR. Found here are around 1,000,000 distinct CDR3 sequences, approximately 25% of them singletons; the top ten hold about 0.72%. These same records also appear under a second study, on T cells of mothers and their children.

The sequencing sample was made of blood. The source of these receptors is a girl aged 2-10 years in good health.

The J gene is TRBJ2-3, the V gene TRBV7-9; D gene unclear. The CDR3 has 15 amino acids. From germline, CDR1 is SEHNR and CDR2 FQNEAQ (reference sequence). V lost 3 bases and J lost 2, with 12 bases in between. CDR3 DNA sequence: TGTGCCAGCAGCTTTGGGTTTGGGAACACAGATACGCAGTATTTT. Protein sequence: CASSFGFGNTDTQYF. The whole variable domain, remainder taken from reference TRBV7-9 and TRBJ2-3, is DTGVSQNPRHKITKRGQNVTFRCDPISEHNRLYWYRQTLGQGPEFLTYFQNEAQLEKSRLLSDRFSAERPKGSFSTLEIQRTEQGDSAMYLCASSFGFGNTDTQYFGPGTRLTVL.

In its sample, this clonotype was seen a few times. V gene TRBV4-1 combines with J gene TRBJ2-5, with TRBD2 matching over 11 bases. V lost 2 bases, J lost 1 base, and 6 bases stayed unmatched. The germline gives CDR1 MGHRA, CDR2 YSYEKL. This CDR3 contains 17 residues. This chain's CDR3 is CASSQTPTSGVQETQYF. The DNA of the CDR3 is TGCGCCAGCAGCCAAACACCGACTAGCGGGGTCCAAGAGACCCAGTACTTC.

This clonotype has only a few counts. This chain links TRBV21-1 with TRBJ1-5. TRBV21-1 is designated a pseudogene. CDR3 length: 13 amino acids. The CDR3 sequence: CASSKGGGQPQHF. The CDR3 nucleotides are TGTGCCAGCAGCAAAGGAGGAGGGCAGCCCCAGCATTTT.

This clonotype was detected a few times. The rearrangement links TRBV20-1 to TRBJ2-6, with no clear D. V lost 6 bases to trimming and J lost 0 bases, with 6 bases between them. The V gene's germline CDR1 is DFQATT and CDR2 SNEGSKA (reference sequence). This CDR3 has 13 residues. This CDR3 reads CSAWTSGANVLTF. Here the CDR3 DNA reads TGCAGTGCCTGGACCTCTGGGGCCAACGTCCTGACTTTC.

The J gene is TRBJ1-5, the V gene TRBV18, with 9 bases lining up with TRBD1. Germline V gene sequence: CDR1 KGHSH, CDR2 LQKENI. This CDR3 spans 14 amino acids. Trimming cost V 2 bases and J 5 bases; bases outside gene matches: 1. The chain's CDR3 is CASSPGTGYQPQHF. The CDR3 DNA is TGTGCCAGCTCACCAGGGACAGGGTATCAGCCCCAGCATTTT. Complete variable domain (other parts from reference TRBV18 and TRBJ1-5): NAGVMQNPRHLVRRRGQEARLRCSPMKGHSHVYWYRQLPEEGLKFMVYLQKENIIDESGMPKERFSAEFPKEGPSILRIQQVVRGDSAAYFCASSPGTGYQPQHFGDGTRLSIL.

The chain recombines TRBV29-1 with TRBJ2-5; D might be TRBD1 (5 bases). Germline values: CDR1 SQVTM, CDR2 ANQGSEA. Trimming left V 6 bases short and J 3 bases short, with 17 bases between. This CDR3 comprises 14 residues. CDR3 nucleotides: TGCAGCGTAGCTTCATCGGCGGACAAAGAGACCCAGTACTTC. Its translation: CSVASSADKETQYF.

This sequence joins TRBV9 and TRBJ2-3, with D tentatively TRBD2 (5 bases). Germline assignment: CDR1 SGDLS and CDR2 YYNGEE. V dropped 4 bases and J dropped 2 bases, with 29 bases sitting between them. The CDR3 runs 20 residues. CDR3 loop: CASSHHLSTLNTGDTDTQYF. The CDR3 nucleotides are TGTGCCAGCAGCCACCATCTATCTACCCTGAACACCGGGGACACAGATACGCAGTATTTT.

The table lists this clonotype with a few counts. This chain links TRBV12-3 or TRBV12-4 with TRBJ2-5; D may correspond to TRBD1 or TRBD2 (6 bases each). V shed 6 bases and J shed 2 bases, with 16 bases lying between them. The length of the CDR3 is 15 residues. Written as DNA, the CDR3 is TGTGCCAGCAGCCCTGAGGGGGGCGTTCAAGAGACCCAGTACTTC. Its translation: CASSPEGGVQETQYF.

This clonotype was seen a single time. At one of its ends the junction is not consistent with the germline gene, which may arise from a read error. J is TRBJ1-1 and V is TRBV11-2; no firm D call. This CDR3 has 14 residues. CDR1 SGHAT and CDR2 FQNNGV come from the germline V gene. Here the CDR3 reads CASSLVSLNTEAFF. The CDR3 nucleotides read TGTGCCAGCAGCTTAGTGTCCTTGAATACTGAAGCTTTCTTT.